These 22 T cell receptor beta chains were all obtained from the same sample, sequenced in a study of tumor-infiltrating lymphocytes in localized non-small cell lung cancer. Assay used: immunoSEQ multiplex PCR; TCRdb lists only in-frame clones, some missing. The table lists thousands of clones, around 74% of them singletons. Sample: lung tumor tissue. Receptors originate from a human donor with non-small cell lung cancer.

V is TRBV19 and J is TRBJ1-5, with TRBD1 as a possible D gene (5 bases). Germline V lookup: CDR1 LNHDA, CDR2 SQIVND (reference sequence). This CDR3 contains 16 residues. Between the trimmed V and J ends, which lost 3 bases and 6 bases, there was a span of 18 bases. The CDR3: CASSIPSVGERQPQHF. CDR3 in DNA: TGTGCCAGTAGTATCCCCTCTGTAGGGGAACGTCAGCCCCAGCATTTT.

The CDR3 nucleotides are TGCAGTGTTCTAGCCAATGAGCAGTTCTTC. As protein: CSVLANEQFF. This rearrangement joins TRBV20-1 to TRBJ2-1; D possibly corresponds to TRBD2 (5 bases). Germline V lookup: CDR1 DFQATT, CDR2 SNEGSKA (reference sequence). V lost 7 bases and J 6 bases, leaving 7 bases between the germline ends. CDR3 length: 10 amino acids.

V and J are TRBV7-3 and TRBJ1-1; no firm D call. The CDR3 runs 15 residues. The germline gives CDR1 SGHTA, CDR2 FQGTGA. V was pared by 3 bases and J by 5 bases, with 16 bases between. This CDR3 reads CASSFDQNTRTEAFF. CDR3 DNA sequence: TGTGCCAGCAGCTTTGACCAAAACACCAGGACTGAAGCTTTCTTT.

This chain joins TRBV5-4 and TRBJ1-5, with 8 bases that match TRBD1. This CDR3 has 16 residues. Germline-derived CDR1 and CDR2 are SGHNT and YYREEE (reference sequence). After removal of 0 bases from V and 1 base from J, the junction contained 3 bases not matched to a gene. The CDR3 here is CASSLGGQGSNQPQHF. Here the CDR3 DNA reads TGTGCCAGCAGCTTGGGAGGACAGGGAAGCAATCAGCCCCAGCATTTT. The variable domain in full, with the rest retrieved from reference TRBV5-4 and TRBJ1-5, is ETGVTQSPTHLIKTRGQQVTLRCSSQSGHNTVSWYQQALGQGPQFIFQYYREEENGRGNFPPRFSGLQFPNYSSELNVNALELDDSALYLCASSLGGQGSNQPQHFGDGTRLSIL.

The chain combines TRBV2 with TRBJ1-6; perhaps TRBD1 as D (6 bases). This CDR3 contains 13 residues. Germline CDR1 is SNHLY and CDR2 is FYNNEI. V was pared by 3 bases and J by 13 bases, with 13 bases between. The DNA for the CDR3 is TGTGCCAGCAGTGACCTGGGGGGGCACCCCCTCCACTTT. This codes for CASSDLGGHPLHF. The variable domain in full, completed from reference TRBV2 and TRBJ1-6, reads EPEVTQTPSHQVTQMGQEVILRCVPISNHLYFYWYRQILGQKVEFLVSFYNNEISEKSEIFDDQFSVERPDGSNFTLKIRSTKLEDSAMYFCASSDLGGHPLHFGNGTRLTVT.

This clone was detected a few times. The chain is built from TRBV29-1 and TRBJ2-3, with TRBD2 matching over 7 bases. V shed 7 bases and J 2 bases; nucleotides not matched to a gene: 12. CDR1 is SQVTM and CDR2 is ANQGSEA in the germline V gene. The CDR3 sequence is 15 residues long. CDR3 DNA sequence: TGCAGCGCCGGTCCAGCGGGGCGTCTCACAGATACGCAGTATTTT. This sequence encodes CSAGPAGRLTDTQYF.

The V call is TRBV5-1, the J call TRBJ1-6; TRBD1 matches at 8 bases. This CDR3 spans 15 amino acids. Germline V gene data show CDR1 as SGHRS and CDR2 as YFSETQ. J was trimmed by 6 bases and V by 4 bases; bases with no gene match: 6. CDR3 in amino acids: CASSQNRGVNSPLHF. The DNA for the CDR3 is TGCGCCAGCAGCCAAAACAGGGGGGTTAATTCACCCCTCCACTTT.

V gene TRBV7-2 combines with J gene TRBJ1-1; D is undetermined. Trimming stripped 0 bases from V and 8 bases from J, with 16 bases between. The germline CDR1 and CDR2 sequences are SGHTA and FQGNSA. CDR3 size: 15 residues. CDR3 in DNA: TGTGCCAGCAGCTTAGCGCGAATAGGCAAGGCCGAAGCTTTCTTT. Its translation is CASSLARIGKAEAFF.

This rearrangement joins TRBV4-2 to TRBJ1-1; unclear D gene. Germline V CDR1 and CDR2: LGHNA, YNFKEQ. The CDR3 is 13 amino acids. With 5 bases removed from V and 3 bases from J, the gap between germline ends came to 10 bases. Here the CDR3 reads CASSLGVYTEAFF. The CDR3 DNA is TGTGCCAGCAGCTTGGGCGTGTACACTGAAGCTTTCTTT.

The chain joins TRBV15 to TRBJ1-1, with TRBD1 as a possible D gene (5 bases). V was shortened by 0 bases and J by 5 bases, with 13 bases between the two germline ends. From germline, CDR1 is LNHNV and CDR2 YYDKDF (reference sequence). The CDR3 covers 15 residues. The CDR3 here is CATSRDPGPGTEAFF. DNA for the CDR3: TGTGCCACCAGCAGAGACCCGGGGCCCGGTACTGAAGCTTTCTTT.

V usage is TRBV5-4 and J usage is TRBJ2-1; maybe TRBD1 (5 bases). V was trimmed by 4 bases and J by 4 bases, leaving 12 bases between them. This CDR3 is 14 amino acids long. Germline lookup yields CDR1 SGHNT and CDR2 YYREEE (reference sequence). The CDR3, as DNA: TGTGCCAGCAGCCAGAAGGGGAATTACAATGAGCAGTTCTTC. Its protein is CASSQKGNYNEQFF. The whole variable domain, remainder taken from reference TRBV5-4 and TRBJ2-1, is ETGVTQSPTHLIKTRGQQVTLRCSSQSGHNTVSWYQQALGQGPQFIFQYYREEENGRGNFPPRFSGLQFPNYSSELNVNALELDDSALYLCASSQKGNYNEQFFGPGTRLTVL.

The V and J genes are TRBV18 and TRBJ2-6, with D possibly being TRBD1 (6 bases). CDR1 is KGHSH, CDR2 LQKENI, per germline. V lost 6 bases to trimming and J lost 0 bases, with 12 bases between them. CDR3 length: 16 residues. CDR3 residues: CASSSQQGSGANVLTF. CDR3 bases: TGTGCCAGCTCCAGCCAACAGGGCTCTGGGGCCAACGTCCTGACTTTC. Looking up the rest from reference TRBV18 and TRBJ2-6 gives the full variable domain: NAGVMQNPRHLVRRRGQEARLRCSPMKGHSHVYWYRQLPEEGLKFMVYLQKENIIDESGMPKERFSAEFPKEGPSILRIQQVVRGDSAAYFCASSSQQGSGANVLTFGAGSRLTVL.

This rearrangement joins TRBV7-8 to TRBJ2-7; the match to TRBD1 covers 7 bases. Per germline, CDR1 SGHVS and CDR2 FQNEAQ. The trim removed 2 bases at V and 6 bases at J, leaving 4 bases unmatched. This CDR3 spans 13 amino acids. CDR3 DNA sequence: TGTGCCAGCAGCTTAAGGGACAGACGCGAGCAGTACTTC. Translation: CASSLRDRREQYF.

The CDR3 loop reads CASSLLSGGSSYNSPLHF. The CDR3 nucleotides are TGTGCCAGCAGTTTATTATCAGGGGGCAGCTCCTATAATTCACCCCTCCACTTT. The chain employs TRBV28 and TRBJ1-6; 8 bases match TRBD1. V was clipped by 1 base and J by 0 bases; unmatched bases: 5. CDR1 is MDHEN and CDR2 is SYDVKM in the germline V gene. The CDR3 extends over 18 amino acids.

The chain carries TRBV6-5 and TRBJ1-5; TRBD1 aligns across 8 bases. Germline CDR1 reads MNHEY; CDR2 reads SVGAGI. The CDR3 length is 15 residues. The ends lost 1 base at V and 7 bases at J; junction bases unmatched: 6. The CDR3 reads CASSYLWQGAQPQHF. The CDR3 DNA reads as TGTGCCAGCAGTTACTTATGGCAGGGGGCACAGCCCCAGCATTTT.

The chain combines TRBV10-3 with TRBJ1-5, with a weak D call TRBD1 (5 bases). The germline V gene has CDR1 ENHRY and CDR2 SYGVKD. Trimming left V 2 bases short and J 1 base short, with 9 bases between. The CDR3 runs to 15 residues. CDR3 amino acids: CAISETGQSNQPQHF. The CDR3 nucleotides read TGTGCCATCAGTGAGACAGGACAAAGCAATCAGCCCCAGCATTTT.

This clone came up a few times. The V gene is TRBV6-5, the J gene TRBJ2-2; 7 bases align to TRBD2. The germline V gene has CDR1 MNHEY and CDR2 SVGAGI. The CDR3 loop spans 13 amino acids. Trimming at V came to 6 bases and at J to 3 bases, leaving 1 base not matched to a gene. The CDR3 DNA reads as TGTGCCAGCAGGGGGGGGGACACCGGGGAGCTGTTTTTT. This sequence encodes CASRGGDTGELFF.

The chain uses TRBV9 and TRBJ2-2; 9 nucleotides match TRBD2. CDR1 and CDR2 from the germline V gene are SGDLS and YYNGEE. CDR3 length: 18 residues. J lost 2 bases, V lost 4 bases, and 12 bases had no gene match. CDR3 bases: TGTGCCAGCAGCACAAGAGCGGGGGGACCGCCTAACACCGGGGAGCTGTTTTTT. It translates to CASSTRAGGPPNTGELFF.

This chain connects TRBV7-9 to TRBJ1-1; possible D gene TRBD1, 6 bases. Germline V gene lookup returns CDR1 SEHNR and CDR2 FQNEAQ (reference sequence). V was shortened by 3 bases and J by 5 bases, with 16 bases between the two germline ends. This CDR3 has 15 amino acids. The CDR3 sequence: CASSLQGSRGTEAFF. CDR3 nucleotides: TGTGCCAGCAGCTTGCAGGGGAGCCGGGGGACTGAAGCTTTCTTT.

In its sample, this clone ranks as medium-sized. The chain uses TRBV7-8 and TRBJ1-5; maybe TRBD1 (6 bases). The V gene lost 1 base and the J gene lost 9 bases, with 10 bases spanning the gap. The CDR3 totals 13 residues. CDR1 SGHVS and CDR2 FQNEAQ come from the germline V gene. CDR3 DNA: TGTGCCAGCAGCTTAGGGGACATTGGGCCCCAGCATTTT. It translates to CASSLGDIGPQHF.

This sequence joins TRBV5-1 and TRBJ2-5, with 15 bases matching TRBD2. The germline V gene encodes CDR1 SGHRS and CDR2 YFSETQ. V lost 2 bases to trimming and J lost 2 bases; unmatched junction nucleotides: 7. This CDR3 region has 18 residues. The DNA for the CDR3 is TGCGCCAGCAGCTTCTCTGGACTAGCGGGGGGGAGGCAAGAGACCCAGTACTTC. It yields the protein CASSFSGLAGGRQETQYF. Full variable domain (missing parts from reference TRBV5-1 and TRBJ2-5): KAGVTQTPRYLIKTRGQQVTLSCSPISGHRSVSWYQQTPGQGLQFLFEYFSETQRNKGNFPGRFSGRQFSNSRSEMNVSTLELGDSALYLCASSFSGLAGGRQETQYFGPGTRLLVL.

This clone was seen a few times. The V call is TRBV5-6, the J call TRBJ1-5; D is uncertain. From germline, CDR1 is SGHDT and CDR2 YYEEEE. This CDR3 is built from 13 residues. V lost 0 bases and J lost 6, with 7 bases in between. The CDR3 DNA sequence: TGTGCCAGCAGCTTGGGGGTTTCTCAGCCCCAGCATTTT. Its translation is CASSLGVSQPQHF. Full variable domain (outside the CDR3, taken from reference TRBV5-6 and TRBJ1-5): DAGVTQSPTHLIKTRGQQVTLRCSPKSGHDTVSWYQQALGQGPQFIFQYYEEEERQRGNFPDRFSGHQFPNYSSELNVNALLLGDSALYLCASSLGVSQPQHFGDGTRLSIL.